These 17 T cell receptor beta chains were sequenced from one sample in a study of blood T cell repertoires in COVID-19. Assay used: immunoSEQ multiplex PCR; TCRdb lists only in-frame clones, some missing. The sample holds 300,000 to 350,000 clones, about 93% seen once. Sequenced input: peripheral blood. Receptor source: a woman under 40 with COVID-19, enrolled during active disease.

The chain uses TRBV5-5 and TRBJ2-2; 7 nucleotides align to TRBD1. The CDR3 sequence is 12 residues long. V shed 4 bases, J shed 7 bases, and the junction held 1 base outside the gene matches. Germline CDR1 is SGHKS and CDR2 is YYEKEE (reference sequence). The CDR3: CASSTGVGELFF. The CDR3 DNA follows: TGTGCCAGCAGCACAGGGGTCGGGGAGCTGTTTTTT.

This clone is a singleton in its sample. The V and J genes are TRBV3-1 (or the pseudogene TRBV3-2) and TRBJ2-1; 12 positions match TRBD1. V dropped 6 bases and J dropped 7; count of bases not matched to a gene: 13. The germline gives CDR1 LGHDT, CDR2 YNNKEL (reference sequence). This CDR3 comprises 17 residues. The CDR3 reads CASRTSGGQGARNEQFF. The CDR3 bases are TGTGCCAGCAGGACAAGCGGGGGACAGGGGGCTCGTAATGAGCAGTTCTTC.

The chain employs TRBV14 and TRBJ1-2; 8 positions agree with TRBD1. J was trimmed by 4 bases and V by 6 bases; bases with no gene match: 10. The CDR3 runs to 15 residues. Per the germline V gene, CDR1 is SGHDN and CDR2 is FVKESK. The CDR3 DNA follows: TGTGCCAGCAGTCTTGGGGGCAGGGGGCCCTATGGCTACACCTTC. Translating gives CASSLGGRGPYGYTF.

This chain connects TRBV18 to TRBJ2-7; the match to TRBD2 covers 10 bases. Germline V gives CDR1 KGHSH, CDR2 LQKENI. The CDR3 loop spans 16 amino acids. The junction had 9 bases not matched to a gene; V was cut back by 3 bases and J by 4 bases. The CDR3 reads CASSPKTSGFLYEQYF. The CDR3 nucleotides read TGTGCCAGCTCACCCAAGACTAGCGGGTTCCTGTACGAGCAGTACTTC.

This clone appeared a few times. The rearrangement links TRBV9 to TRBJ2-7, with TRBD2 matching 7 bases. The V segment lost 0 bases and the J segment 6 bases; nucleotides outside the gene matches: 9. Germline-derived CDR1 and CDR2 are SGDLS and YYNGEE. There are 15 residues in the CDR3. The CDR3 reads CASSVGSGAGGEQYF. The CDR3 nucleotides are TGTGCCAGCAGCGTAGGGAGCGGGGCCGGGGGCGAGCAGTACTTC.

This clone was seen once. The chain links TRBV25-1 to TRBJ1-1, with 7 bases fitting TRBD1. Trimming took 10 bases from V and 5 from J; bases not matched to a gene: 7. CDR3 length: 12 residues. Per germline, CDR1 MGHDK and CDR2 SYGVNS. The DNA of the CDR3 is TGTGCCACCGGGCAGGGGGTAACTGAAGCTTTCTTT. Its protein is CATGQGVTEAFF.

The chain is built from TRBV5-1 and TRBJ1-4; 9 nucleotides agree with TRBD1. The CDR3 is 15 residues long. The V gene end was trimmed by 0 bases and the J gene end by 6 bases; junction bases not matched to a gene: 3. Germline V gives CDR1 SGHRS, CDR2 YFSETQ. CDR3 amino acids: CASSLGTGEDEKLFF. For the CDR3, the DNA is TGCGCCAGCAGCTTGGGGACAGGGGAAGATGAAAAACTGTTTTTT.

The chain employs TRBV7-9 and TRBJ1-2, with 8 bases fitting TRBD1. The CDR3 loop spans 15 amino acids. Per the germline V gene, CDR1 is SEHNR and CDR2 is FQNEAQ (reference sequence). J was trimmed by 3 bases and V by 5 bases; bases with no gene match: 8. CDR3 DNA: TGTGCCAGCAGCACCTGGGACAGGCCCGACTATGGCTACACCTTC. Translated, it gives CASSTWDRPDYGYTF.

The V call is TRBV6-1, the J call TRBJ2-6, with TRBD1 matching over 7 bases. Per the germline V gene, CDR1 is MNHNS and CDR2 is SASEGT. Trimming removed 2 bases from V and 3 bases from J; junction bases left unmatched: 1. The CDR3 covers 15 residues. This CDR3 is CASSEQGDGANVLTF. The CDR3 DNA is TGTGCCAGCAGTGAACAGGGGGATGGGGCCAACGTCCTGACTTTC.

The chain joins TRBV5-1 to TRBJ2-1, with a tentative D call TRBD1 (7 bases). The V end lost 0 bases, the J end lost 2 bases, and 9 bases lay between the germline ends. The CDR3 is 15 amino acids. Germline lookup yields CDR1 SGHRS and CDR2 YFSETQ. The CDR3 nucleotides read TGCGCCAGCAGCTTGGCCAGGGGGGCCTACAATGAGCAGTTCTTC. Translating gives CASSLARGAYNEQFF. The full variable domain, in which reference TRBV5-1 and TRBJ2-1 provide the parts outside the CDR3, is KAGVTQTPRYLIKTRGQQVTLSCSPISGHRSVSWYQQTPGQGLQFLFEYFSETQRNKGNFPGRFSGRQFSNSRSEMNVSTLELGDSALYLCASSLARGAYNEQFFGPGTRLTVL.

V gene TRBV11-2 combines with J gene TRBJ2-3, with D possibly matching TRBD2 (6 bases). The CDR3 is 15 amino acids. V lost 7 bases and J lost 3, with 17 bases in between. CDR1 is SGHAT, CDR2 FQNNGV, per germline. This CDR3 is CASNYGWGVTDTQYF. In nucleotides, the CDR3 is TGTGCCAGCAATTACGGGTGGGGGGTGACAGATACGCAGTATTTT. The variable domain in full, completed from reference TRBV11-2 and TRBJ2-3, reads EAGVAQSPRYKIIEKRQSVAFWCNPISGHATLYWYQQILGQGPKLLIQFQNNGVVDDSQLPKDRFSAERLKGVDSTLKIQPAKLEDSAVYLCASNYGWGVTDTQYFGPGTRLTVL.

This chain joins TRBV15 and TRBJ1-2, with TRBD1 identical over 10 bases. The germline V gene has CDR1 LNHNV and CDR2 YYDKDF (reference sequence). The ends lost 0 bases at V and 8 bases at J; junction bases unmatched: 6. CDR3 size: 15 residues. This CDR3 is CATSRERQGALGYTF. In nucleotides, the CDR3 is TGTGCCACCAGCAGAGAGAGACAGGGGGCATTAGGCTACACCTTC.

The CDR3 bases are TGTGCCAGCAGCTTAGGCGGGACGAACACCTACGAGCAGTACTTC. It codes for CASSLGGTNTYEQYF. The chain is built from TRBV7-2 and TRBJ2-7, with D possibly TRBD2 on 6 matching bases. From germline, CDR1 is SGHTA and CDR2 FQGNSA. CDR3 size: 15 residues. V shed 1 base and J shed 2 bases, with 12 bases lying between them.

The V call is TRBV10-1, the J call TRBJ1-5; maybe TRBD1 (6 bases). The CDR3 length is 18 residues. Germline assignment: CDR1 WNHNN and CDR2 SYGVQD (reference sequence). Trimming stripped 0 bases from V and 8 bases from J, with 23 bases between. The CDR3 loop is CASSESSLQGGRPEPQHF. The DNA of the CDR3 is TGCGCCAGCAGTGAGTCGTCTCTACAGGGCGGTCGCCCAGAGCCCCAGCATTTT.

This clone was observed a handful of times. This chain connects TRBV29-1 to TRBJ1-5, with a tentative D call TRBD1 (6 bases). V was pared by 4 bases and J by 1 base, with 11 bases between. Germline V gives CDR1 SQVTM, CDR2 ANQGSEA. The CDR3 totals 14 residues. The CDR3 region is CSVGGDRSNQPQHF. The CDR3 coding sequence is TGCAGCGTTGGAGGAGACAGGAGCAATCAGCCCCAGCATTTT.

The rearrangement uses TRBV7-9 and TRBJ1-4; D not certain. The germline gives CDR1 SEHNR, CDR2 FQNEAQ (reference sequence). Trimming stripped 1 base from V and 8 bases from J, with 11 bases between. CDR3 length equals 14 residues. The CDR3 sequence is CASSLVPLQEKLFF. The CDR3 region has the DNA TGTGCCAGCAGCTTAGTTCCCCTACAGGAAAAACTGTTTTTT.

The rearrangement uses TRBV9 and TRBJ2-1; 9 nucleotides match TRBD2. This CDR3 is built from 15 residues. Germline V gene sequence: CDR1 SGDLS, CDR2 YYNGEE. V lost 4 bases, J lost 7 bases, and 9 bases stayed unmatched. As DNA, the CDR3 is TGTGCCAGCAGCCTTAGCGGGAGTCGGAATAATGAGCAGTTCTTC. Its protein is CASSLSGSRNNEQFF.